What follows is one T cell receptor beta chain and its context. The sample holds a few counts of this clone. The antigen it binds to is not known. No base quality values were provided; no much bigger clone lies one nucleotide off. This specimen belongs to a study of cytomegalovirus exposure and HLA in healthy donors (dated by TCRdb to 2015 to 2018). Regarding the study in general: A later analysis indicated that the 90 to 150 validation repertoires were generated on the platform also employed for the 720 or so repertoires of the first cohort. The study aimed to test whether signatures of past pathogen exposure could be identified by cataloging public T cell receptors. A separate validation cohort of more than 100 different subjects was used in addition to the roughly 670-subject first cohort. To predict cytomegalovirus infection status, the study combined high-throughput TCR immunosequencing, statistical association of individual TCRs with disease status, and machine learning. What the authors observed across the whole study: Most TCR sequences were observed very rarely across donors, whereas some public TCRs were present in many individuals. In a later analysis, TCRs clustered in the first cohort were found to also tend to co-occur in the 120 validation repertoires, with roughly 93% of cluster scores above 0. In the study, 150 to 200 TCR beta chains were listed as associated with cytomegalovirus. According to the authors, the approach could potentially be generalized to other disease states and immunological phenotypes. In vitro tests confirmed that a few of the cytomegalovirus-associated TCR beta chains recognize cytomegalovirus antigens. In both the original and validation cohorts, the classifier was reported to diagnose cytomegalovirus status with high specificity and sensitivity. The validation cohort had no HLA typing available for a later analysis, so co-occurrence within that cohort was assessed over all 120 repertoires.

Trimming takes 2 bases from V and 3 bases from J, and the germline ends sit 9 bases apart. The CDR3 sequence holds 14 residues, the cysteine and phenylalanine included. Of the read, only the CDR3 DNA is kept; its 42 bases are in frame from base 1. From a lookup of the germline V gene, CDR1 and CDR2 are SGDLS and YYNGEE. The donors were included in the validation cohort of 120 subjects, a group kept apart from the roughly 700-subject first cohort. The library relied on the immunoSEQ multiplex PCR assay. Regarding the original processing steps: To diagnose cytomegalovirus status from the catalog of TCR beta chain sequences, a statistical classification framework was built. TCRdb's version of the immuneACCESS table is confined to in-frame rearrangements and falls short of the full clone set. An unresolved V gene accounts for under half of the shortfall where checked; the remainder is of unknown origin. The V and J calls and clone size are taken from that table; D and trimming were inferred from the DNA. The sample table contains tens of thousands of clones; only one count was recorded for roughly 90% of them. Around 1.2% of the sample belongs to the ten largest clones.

Sequencing used PBMCs. The chain is encoded by TRBV9 joined to TRBJ1-3, and TRBD1 may be the D gene, going by 5 matching bases. The receptor was derived from a woman younger than 30 in good health and CMV-seronegative. The nucleotide sequence reads TGTGCCAGCAGCGTCCAGGGAAGTGGAAACACCATATATTTT. The resulting protein is CASSVQGSGNTIYF.